The T cell receptor (beta chain) under discussion was sequenced for a study of cytomegalovirus exposure and HLA in healthy donors. Some clones are missing from TCRdb's copy, which holds only in-frame ones; the method was immunoSEQ multiplex PCR. Of tens of thousands of clones in the sample, approximately 96% were seen once. This clone was observed a single time. One junction end disagrees with the germline gene, perhaps due to a read error. This CDR3 spans 13 amino acids. CDR1 and CDR2 from the germline V gene are SSHAT and FNYEAQ (reference sequence). This sequence originates from a man aged 18 to 29 in good health and CMV-seronegative. The sample taken for sequencing was PBMCs. The chain recombines TRBV7-7 with TRBJ2-3; no reliable D call. CDR3 sequence (DNA): TGTGCTAGCAGCTCTGGAGTAGCAGATACGCAGTATTTT. The encoded protein is CASSSGVADTQYF.